This T cell receptor (beta chain) was obtained from a study of regulatory T cells in long-lasting Graves disease. Study-level results: Preferential use of TRBV28, TRBJ1-2 and TRBJ2-5 was seen in persistent disease. For persistent Graves' patients, TCR diversity was lower than for newly diagnosed ones.

With respect to this clonotype: Its antigen is not known.

The CDR3 length is 12 residues. V lost 7 bases to trimming and J lost 9 bases, with 16 bases between them. Time point in this sample: persistent/refractory GD, antithyroid drugs over 5 years with positive TRAb. There was RNA extracted from PBMCs, and the TCR library was made from it. By American Thyroid Association guidelines, Graves' disease was diagnosed in the cohort. Arm-PCR with iRepertoire HTBI primers amplified the CDR3 regions for these TCR beta libraries. TCRdb ran MiXCR on the multiplex PCR reads and lists one entry per CDR3 protein. The repertoire holds hundreds of thousands of distinct CDR3 sequences, with 20% to 25% as singletons.

Source: peripheral blood mononuclear cells (PBMCs), taken when the disease was refractory, from a patient treated with antithyroid drugs. The chain has TRBV12-3 or TRBV12-4 and TRBJ2-7, with D possibly matching TRBD2 (5 bases). The TCR sequence derives from a female donor with Graves disease. The CDR3 here is CASTARGTGQYF. As DNA, the CDR3 is TGTGCCAGCACGGCCCGGGGTACCGGGCAGTACTTC.